These 21 T cell receptor beta chains share one sample of origin, sequenced in a study of cytomegalovirus exposure and HLA in healthy donors. Primers included in the PCR were 60 Vbeta and 13 Jbeta primers. Some clones are missing from TCRdb's copy, which holds only in-frame ones; the method was immunoSEQ multiplex PCR. The table lists roughly 180,000 clones, about three quarters of them singletons. The sequenced material came from PBMCs. The receptors come from a man aged 18 to 30 in good health and CMV-seronegative.

The chain recombines TRBV10-3 with TRBJ1-1; TRBD1 matches 7 bases. Germline values: CDR1 ENHRY, CDR2 SYGVKD. There are 13 residues in the CDR3. V dropped 4 bases and J dropped 5; count of bases not matched to a gene: 4. DNA of the CDR3: TGTGCCATCAGTGCACAGGGGTTAACTGAAGCTTTCTTT. Protein product: CAISAQGLTEAFF.

This clone was seen a single time. The chain recombines TRBV7-3 with TRBJ2-7; 8 bases agree with TRBD1. This CDR3 comprises 15 residues. The germline V gene has CDR1 SGHTA and CDR2 FQGTGA. V trimming: 2 bases; J trimming: 3 bases; junction bases outside the gene matches: 6. This CDR3 reads CASSLYSGGVYEQYF. DNA of the CDR3: TGTGCCAGCAGCTTATACTCAGGGGGCGTCTACGAGCAGTACTTC.

This clone was seen only a few times. This sample includes further DNA sequences coding for the same CDR3. The J gene is TRBJ2-4, the V gene TRBV27; 8 bases are shared with TRBD2. The trim removed 8 bases at V and 7 bases at J, leaving 7 bases unmatched. The CDR3 is 13 amino acids. Germline V gives CDR1 MNHEY, CDR2 SMNVEV (reference sequence). In nucleotides, the CDR3 is TGTGCCAGCCGCCCCGGGGGGGAGAACATTCAGTACTTC. It specifies CASRPGGENIQYF.

The chain has TRBV7-3 and TRBJ2-5; D possibly corresponds to TRBD2 (5 bases). Germline V gene data show CDR1 as SGHTA and CDR2 as FQGTGA. Trimming pared 0 bases from V and 4 bases from J, leaving 9 bases between. This CDR3 is 14 amino acids long. CDR3 bases: TGTGCCAGCAGCTTAACAGGCGGGTTAGAGACCCAGTACTTC. Translating it yields CASSLTGGLETQYF.

The chain uses TRBV7-2 and TRBJ2-5, with 9 positions matching TRBD2. The trim removed 1 base at V and 5 bases at J, leaving 17 bases unmatched. Germline V gene sequence: CDR1 SGHTA, CDR2 FQGNSA. The CDR3 extends over 19 amino acids. The CDR3 spells CASSLDWFGGGAVTETQYF. The CDR3 coding sequence is TGTGCCAGCAGCTTAGATTGGTTTGGCGGGGGGGCCGTGACGGAGACCCAGTACTTC.

This clone was detected a few times. Compared with germline, one end of the junction differs, possibly owing to a read error. The V call is TRBV27, the J call TRBJ2-2; D is undetermined. Looked up from germline, CDR1 is MNHEY and CDR2 is SMNVEV (reference sequence). This CDR3 comprises 12 residues. In DNA, the CDR3 is TGTGCCAGCAATTTACTCACCGGGGAGCTGTTTTTT. Translated, it gives CASNLLTGELFF.

The genes are TRBV30 and TRBJ2-1; D perhaps matches TRBD1 (6 bases). Trimming removed 4 bases from V and 2 bases from J, with 12 bases in between. CDR3 length: 14 amino acids. Germline CDR1 GTSNPN, CDR2 SVGIG (reference sequence). Here the CDR3 DNA reads TGTGCCTGGAAAGGGGGAGTGCCCTACAATGAGCAGTTCTTC. Translating it yields CAWKGGVPYNEQFF. Full variable domain (remainder filled in from reference TRBV30 and TRBJ2-1): SQTIHQWPATLVQPVGSPLSLECTVEGTSNPNLYWYRQAAGRGLQLLFYSVGIGQISSEVPQNLSASRPQDRQFILSSKKLLLSDSGFYLCAWKGGVPYNEQFFGPGTRLTVL.

The genes are TRBV5-4 and TRBJ2-7; 10 bases agree with TRBD1. This CDR3 contains 13 residues. Unmatched junction bases numbered 6, after V lost 0 bases and J lost 12 bases. Germline-derived CDR1 and CDR2 are SGHNT and YYREEE (reference sequence). The CDR3 nucleotides read TGTGCCAGCAGCTTGGAGGGACAGGGGAAGTGGTACTTC. Translation gives CASSLEGQGKWYF.

The rearrangement links TRBV15 to TRBJ2-7, with 13 bases aligning to TRBD2. Germline-derived CDR1 and CDR2 are LNHNV and YYDKDF (reference sequence). This CDR3 is built from 15 residues. V was pared by 0 bases and J by 4 bases, with 0 bases of the junction left unmatched. The CDR3 loop reads CATSRETSGRYEQYF. In DNA, the CDR3 is TGTGCCACCAGCAGAGAGACTAGCGGGAGGTACGAGCAGTACTTC.

The J gene is TRBJ2-2, the V gene TRBV4-2; 14 bases fit TRBD2. The length of the CDR3 is 21 residues. Losses at the gene ends were 4 bases for V and 5 bases for J; bases not matched to a gene: 18. Germline CDR1 reads LGHNA; CDR2 reads YNFKEQ. For the CDR3, the DNA is TGTGCCAGCAGCCCCAGACAGGGGTCGGGACTAGCGGGAGACCCAACCGGGGAGCTGTTTTTT. Its protein product is CASSPRQGSGLAGDPTGELFF.

The CDR3 protein is CASRAATGSTYGYTF. In DNA, the CDR3 is TGTGCCAGCAGGGCGGCGACAGGGAGTACCTATGGCTACACCTTC. The chain joins TRBV6-6 to TRBJ1-2; 7 nucleotides match TRBD1. V was pared by 6 bases and J by 4 bases, with 11 bases of the junction left unmatched. This CDR3 has 15 residues. Germline values: CDR1 MNHNY, CDR2 SVGAGI (reference sequence).

As for this clone: The germline gene is not matched at one end of the junction; a read error may be the cause. The chain combines TRBV11-2 with TRBJ1-6, with unresolved D. This CDR3 spans 13 amino acids. Germline assignment: CDR1 SGHAT and CDR2 FQNNGV. DNA of the CDR3: TGTGCCAGCAGCTTAGAATATAGTTCACCCCTCCACTTT. This sequence encodes CASSLEYSSPLHF.

This chain joins TRBV7-8 and TRBJ2-1; 11 nucleotides line up with TRBD1. Germline assignment: CDR1 SGHVS and CDR2 FQNEAQ. The CDR3 consists of 18 residues. The trim removed 2 bases at V and 4 bases at J, leaving 10 bases unmatched. The CDR3 protein is CASSLFGFGTGGYNEQFF. The CDR3 nucleotides read TGTGCCAGCAGCTTATTTGGTTTCGGGACAGGGGGTTACAATGAGCAGTTCTTC.

The rearrangement uses TRBV30 and TRBJ2-2; the D gene is possibly TRBD2 (5 bases). The germline V and J ends were trimmed by 0 bases and 0 bases, with 14 bases remaining between them. The germline CDR1 and CDR2 sequences are GTSNPN and SVGIG (reference sequence). The length of the CDR3 is 17 residues. This chain's CDR3 is CAWSVGRSGANTGELFF. CDR3 sequence (DNA): TGTGCCTGGAGTGTAGGCAGGAGCGGTGCGAACACCGGGGAGCTGTTTTTT.

The chain is built from TRBV5-1 and TRBJ2-7; no clear D gene. Per germline, CDR1 SGHRS and CDR2 YFSETQ. V was clipped by 8 bases and J by 7 bases, with 10 bases between them. The CDR3 runs to 10 residues. The chain's CDR3 is CARSTLEQYF. CDR3 sequence (DNA): TGCGCCAGGTCGACTTTGGAGCAGTACTTC.

This chain connects TRBV11-2 to TRBJ1-3, with D perhaps TRBD1 (5 bases). Trimming cost V 1 base and J 2 bases, with 9 bases left between them. Germline assignment: CDR1 SGHAT and CDR2 FQNNGV. The length of the CDR3 is 15 residues. CDR3 region: CASSLVGVAGNTIYF. The CDR3 DNA reads TGTGCCAGCAGCTTAGTAGGGGTTGCTGGAAACACCATATATTTT.

The chain uses TRBV29-1 and TRBJ2-1, with 11 bases identical to TRBD1. The germline gives CDR1 SQVTM, CDR2 ANQGSEA. V dropped 0 bases and J dropped 8; count of bases not matched to a gene: 6. There are 15 residues in the CDR3. DNA for the CDR3: TGCAGCGTTGAAGACCCGGGACAGGGGGTCGATGAGCAGTTCTTC. Translation gives CSVEDPGQGVDEQFF.

The J gene is TRBJ2-6, the V gene TRBV5-6; 13 bases are a match to TRBD2. The CDR3 is 19 amino acids. V was clipped by 4 bases and J by 2 bases; unmatched bases: 9. Germline V lookup: CDR1 SGHDT, CDR2 YYEEEE. CDR3 DNA sequence: TGTGCCAGCAGCCCATCTGGACTAGCGGGAGTAGCTGGGGCCAACGTCCTGACTTTC. Protein: CASSPSGLAGVAGANVLTF.

As regards this clone: The junction shows a germline mismatch at one end, possibly a read error. The chain joins TRBV13 to TRBJ2-1; no definite D call. This CDR3 spans 12 amino acids. Germline V gives CDR1 PRHDT, CDR2 FYEKMQ (reference sequence). The chain's CDR3 is CASSLEKPNRIF. CDR3 in DNA: TGTGCCAGCAGCTTGGAGAAACCCAATCGGATCTTC.

This clone appeared once. The chain joins TRBV19 to TRBJ1-5, with TRBD1 as a possible D gene (5 bases). Germline V CDR1 and CDR2: LNHDA, SQIVND (reference sequence). The CDR3 covers 13 residues. With 3 bases removed from V and 4 bases from J, the gap between germline ends came to 7 bases. CDR3: CASSIGGNQPQHF. CDR3 DNA sequence: TGTGCCAGTAGTATCGGGGGAAATCAGCCCCAGCATTTT.

CDR3 nucleotides: TGTGCCAGCAGCTTGGTCACAGGGGGTGAAAAACTGTTTTTT. The encoded protein is CASSLVTGGEKLFF. The rearrangement links TRBV5-6 to TRBJ1-4; TRBD1 agrees at 8 bases. CDR1 and CDR2 (germline): SGHDT, YYEEEE. Trimming removed 0 bases from V and 7 bases from J; junction bases left unmatched: 2. The CDR3 has 14 amino acids. Full variable domain (rest looked up from reference TRBV5-6 and TRBJ1-4): DAGVTQSPTHLIKTRGQQVTLRCSPKSGHDTVSWYQQALGQGPQFIFQYYEEEERQRGNFPDRFSGHQFPNYSSELNVNALLLGDSALYLCASSLVTGGEKLFFGSGTQLSVL.